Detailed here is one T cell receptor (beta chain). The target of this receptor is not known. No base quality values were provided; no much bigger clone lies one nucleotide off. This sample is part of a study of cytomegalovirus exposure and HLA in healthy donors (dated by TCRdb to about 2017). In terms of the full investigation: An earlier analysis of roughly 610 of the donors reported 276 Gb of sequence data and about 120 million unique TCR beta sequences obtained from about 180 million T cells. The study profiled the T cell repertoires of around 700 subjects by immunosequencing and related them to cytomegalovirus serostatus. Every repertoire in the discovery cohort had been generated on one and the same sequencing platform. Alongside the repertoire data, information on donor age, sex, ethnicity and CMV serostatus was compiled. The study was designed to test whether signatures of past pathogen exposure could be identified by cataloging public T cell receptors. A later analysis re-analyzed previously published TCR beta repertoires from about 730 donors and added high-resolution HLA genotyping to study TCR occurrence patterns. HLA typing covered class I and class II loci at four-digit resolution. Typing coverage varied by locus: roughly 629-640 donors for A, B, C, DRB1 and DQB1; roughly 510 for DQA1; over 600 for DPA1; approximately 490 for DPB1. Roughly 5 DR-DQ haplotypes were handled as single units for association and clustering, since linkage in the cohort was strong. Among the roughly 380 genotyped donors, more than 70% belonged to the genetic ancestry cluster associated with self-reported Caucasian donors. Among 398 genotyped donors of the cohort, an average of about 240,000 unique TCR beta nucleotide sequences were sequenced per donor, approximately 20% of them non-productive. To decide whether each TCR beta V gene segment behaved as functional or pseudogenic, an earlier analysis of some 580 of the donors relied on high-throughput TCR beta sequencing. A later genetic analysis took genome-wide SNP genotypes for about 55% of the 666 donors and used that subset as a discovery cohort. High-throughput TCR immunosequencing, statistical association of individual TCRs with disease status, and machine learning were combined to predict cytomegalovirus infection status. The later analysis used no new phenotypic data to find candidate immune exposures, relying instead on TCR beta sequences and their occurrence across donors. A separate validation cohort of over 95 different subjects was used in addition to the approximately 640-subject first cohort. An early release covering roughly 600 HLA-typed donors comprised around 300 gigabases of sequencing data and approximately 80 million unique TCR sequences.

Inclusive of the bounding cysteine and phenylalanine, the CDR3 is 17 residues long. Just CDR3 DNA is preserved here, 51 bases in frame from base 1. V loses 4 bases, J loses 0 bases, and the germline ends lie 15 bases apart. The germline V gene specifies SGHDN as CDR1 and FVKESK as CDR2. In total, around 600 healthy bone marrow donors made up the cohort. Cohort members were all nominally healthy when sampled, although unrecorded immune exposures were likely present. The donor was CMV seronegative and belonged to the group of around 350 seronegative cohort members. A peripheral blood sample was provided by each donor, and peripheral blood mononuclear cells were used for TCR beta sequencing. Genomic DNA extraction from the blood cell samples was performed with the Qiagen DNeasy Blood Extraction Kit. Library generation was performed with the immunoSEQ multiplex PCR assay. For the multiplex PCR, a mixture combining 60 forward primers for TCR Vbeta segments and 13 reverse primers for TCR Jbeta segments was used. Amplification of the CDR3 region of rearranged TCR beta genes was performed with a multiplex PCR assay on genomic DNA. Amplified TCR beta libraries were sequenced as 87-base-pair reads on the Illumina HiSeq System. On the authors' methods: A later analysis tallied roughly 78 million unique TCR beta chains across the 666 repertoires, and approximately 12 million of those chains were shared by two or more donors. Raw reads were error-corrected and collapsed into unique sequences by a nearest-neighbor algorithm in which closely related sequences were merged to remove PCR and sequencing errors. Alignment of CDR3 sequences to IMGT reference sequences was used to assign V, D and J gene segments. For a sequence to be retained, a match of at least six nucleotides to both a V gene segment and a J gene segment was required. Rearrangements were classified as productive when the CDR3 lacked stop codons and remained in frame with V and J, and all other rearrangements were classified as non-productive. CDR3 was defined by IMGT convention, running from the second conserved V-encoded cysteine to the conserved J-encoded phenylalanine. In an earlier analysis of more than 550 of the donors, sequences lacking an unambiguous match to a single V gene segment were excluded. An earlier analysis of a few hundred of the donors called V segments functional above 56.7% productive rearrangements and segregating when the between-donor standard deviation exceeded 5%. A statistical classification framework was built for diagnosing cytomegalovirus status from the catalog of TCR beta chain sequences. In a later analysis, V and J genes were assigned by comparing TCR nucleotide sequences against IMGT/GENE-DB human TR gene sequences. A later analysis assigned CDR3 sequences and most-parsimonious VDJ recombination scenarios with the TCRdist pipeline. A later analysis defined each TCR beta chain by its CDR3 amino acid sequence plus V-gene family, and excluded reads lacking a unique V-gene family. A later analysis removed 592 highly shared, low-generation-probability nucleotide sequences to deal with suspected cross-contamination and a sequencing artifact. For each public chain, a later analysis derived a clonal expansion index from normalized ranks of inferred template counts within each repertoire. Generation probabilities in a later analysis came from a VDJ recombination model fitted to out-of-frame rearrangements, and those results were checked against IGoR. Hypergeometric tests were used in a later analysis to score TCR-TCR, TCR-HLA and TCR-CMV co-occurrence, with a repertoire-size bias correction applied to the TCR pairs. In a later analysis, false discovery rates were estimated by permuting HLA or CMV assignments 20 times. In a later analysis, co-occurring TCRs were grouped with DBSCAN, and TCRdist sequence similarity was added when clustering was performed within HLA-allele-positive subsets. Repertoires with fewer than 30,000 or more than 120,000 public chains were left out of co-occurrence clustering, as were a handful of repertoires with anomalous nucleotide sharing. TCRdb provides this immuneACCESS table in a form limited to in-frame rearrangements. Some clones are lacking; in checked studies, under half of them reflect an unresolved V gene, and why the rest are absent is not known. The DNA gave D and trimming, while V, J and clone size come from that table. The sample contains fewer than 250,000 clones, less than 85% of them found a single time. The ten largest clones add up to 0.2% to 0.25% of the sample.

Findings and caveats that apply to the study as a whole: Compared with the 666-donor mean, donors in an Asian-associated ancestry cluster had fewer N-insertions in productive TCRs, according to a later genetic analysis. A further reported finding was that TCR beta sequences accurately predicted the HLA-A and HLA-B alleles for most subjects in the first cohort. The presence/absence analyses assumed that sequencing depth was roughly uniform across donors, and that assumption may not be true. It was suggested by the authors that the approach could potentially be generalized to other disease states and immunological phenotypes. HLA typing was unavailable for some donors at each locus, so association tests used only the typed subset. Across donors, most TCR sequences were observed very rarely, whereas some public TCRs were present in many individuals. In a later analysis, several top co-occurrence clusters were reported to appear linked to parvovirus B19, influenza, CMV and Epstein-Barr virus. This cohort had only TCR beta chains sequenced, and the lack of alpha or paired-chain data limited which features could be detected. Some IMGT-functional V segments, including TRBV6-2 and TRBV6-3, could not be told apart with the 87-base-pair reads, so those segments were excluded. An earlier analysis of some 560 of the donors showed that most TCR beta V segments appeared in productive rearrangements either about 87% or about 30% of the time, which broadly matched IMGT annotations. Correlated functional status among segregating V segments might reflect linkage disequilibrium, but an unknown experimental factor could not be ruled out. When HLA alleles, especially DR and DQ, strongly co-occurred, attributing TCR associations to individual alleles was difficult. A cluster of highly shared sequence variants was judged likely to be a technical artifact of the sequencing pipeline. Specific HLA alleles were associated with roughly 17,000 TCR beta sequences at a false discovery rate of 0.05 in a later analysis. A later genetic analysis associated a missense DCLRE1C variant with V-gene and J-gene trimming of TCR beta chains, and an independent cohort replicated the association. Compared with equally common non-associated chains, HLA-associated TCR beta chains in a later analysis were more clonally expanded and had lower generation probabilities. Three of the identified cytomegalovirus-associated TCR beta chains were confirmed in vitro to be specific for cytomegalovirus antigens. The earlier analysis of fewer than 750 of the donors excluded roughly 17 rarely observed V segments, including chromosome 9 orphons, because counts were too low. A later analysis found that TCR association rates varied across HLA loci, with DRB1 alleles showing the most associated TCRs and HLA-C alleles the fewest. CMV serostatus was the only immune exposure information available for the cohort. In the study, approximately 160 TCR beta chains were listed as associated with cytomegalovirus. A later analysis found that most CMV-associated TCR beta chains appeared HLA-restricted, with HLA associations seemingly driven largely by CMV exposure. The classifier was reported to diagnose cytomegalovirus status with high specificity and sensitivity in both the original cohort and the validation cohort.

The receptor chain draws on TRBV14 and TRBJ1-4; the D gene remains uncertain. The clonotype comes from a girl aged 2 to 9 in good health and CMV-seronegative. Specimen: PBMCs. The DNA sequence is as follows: TGTGCCAGCAGCCCCCTTGCACAGTACGCAACTAATGAAAAACTGTTTTTT. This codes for CASSPLAQYATNEKLFF.